This T cell receptor beta chain was observed in a study of blood T cell repertoires in COVID-19. Per the authors' pipeline: Nucleated cell counts were estimated from reference gene primer amplification. Produced via immunoSEQ multiplex PCR; TCRdb's table is partial and in-frame only. V and J calls and clone size come straight from that table; D and trimming were deduced from the DNA. Seen here are under 300,000 clones, just under 85% observed once, and the top ten hold about 6.3%. The material sequenced was peripheral blood. The TCR sequence derives from a woman in her fifties or sixties with active or convalescent COVID-19.

The DNA for the CDR3 is TGTGCCAGCAGCCGACACCTAGCGGGGAGCACAGATACGCAGTATTTT. It translates to CASSRHLAGSTDTQYF. This chain links TRBV7-8 with TRBJ2-3; 9 bases match TRBD2. The CDR3 totals 16 residues. J gave up 0 bases and V 5 bases, and 6 bases lay outside the gene matches. Per germline, CDR1 SGHVS and CDR2 FQNEAQ.